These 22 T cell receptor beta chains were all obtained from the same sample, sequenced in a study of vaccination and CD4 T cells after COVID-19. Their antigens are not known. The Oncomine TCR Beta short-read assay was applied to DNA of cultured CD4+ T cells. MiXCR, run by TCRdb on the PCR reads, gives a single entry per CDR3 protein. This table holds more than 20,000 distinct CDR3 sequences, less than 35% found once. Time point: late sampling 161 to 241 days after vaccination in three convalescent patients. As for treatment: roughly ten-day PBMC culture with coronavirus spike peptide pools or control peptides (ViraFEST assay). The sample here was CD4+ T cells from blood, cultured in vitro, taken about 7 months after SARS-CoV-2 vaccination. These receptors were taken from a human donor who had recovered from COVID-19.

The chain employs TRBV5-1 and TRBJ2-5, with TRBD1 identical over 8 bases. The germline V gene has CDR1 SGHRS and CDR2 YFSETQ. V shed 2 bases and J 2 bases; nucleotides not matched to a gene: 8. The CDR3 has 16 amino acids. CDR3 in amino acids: CASSFTQGANQETQYF. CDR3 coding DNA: TGCGCCAGCAGCTTTACGCAGGGGGCTAATCAAGAGACCCAGTACTTC.

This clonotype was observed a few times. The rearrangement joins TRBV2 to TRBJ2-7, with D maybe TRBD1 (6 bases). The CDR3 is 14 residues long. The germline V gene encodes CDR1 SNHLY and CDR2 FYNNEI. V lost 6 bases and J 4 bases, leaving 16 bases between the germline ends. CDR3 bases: TGTGCCAGCAGGGCTGGACAGCTGGCTTACGAGCAGTACTTC. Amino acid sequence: CASRAGQLAYEQYF.

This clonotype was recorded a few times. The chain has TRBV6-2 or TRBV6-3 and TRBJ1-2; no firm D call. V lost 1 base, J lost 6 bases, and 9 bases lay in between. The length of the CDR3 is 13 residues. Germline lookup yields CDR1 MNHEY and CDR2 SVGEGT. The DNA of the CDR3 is TGTGCCAGCAGTTACTGGGAAAGTAATGGCTACACCTTC. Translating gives CASSYWESNGYTF.

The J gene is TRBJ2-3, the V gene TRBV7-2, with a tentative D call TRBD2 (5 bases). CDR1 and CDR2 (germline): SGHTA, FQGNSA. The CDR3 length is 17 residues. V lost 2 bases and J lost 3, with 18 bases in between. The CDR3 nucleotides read TGTGCCAGCAGCTTAAGGTCGGGCGTGGGAGAGACAGATACGCAGTATTTT. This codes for CASSLRSGVGETDTQYF.

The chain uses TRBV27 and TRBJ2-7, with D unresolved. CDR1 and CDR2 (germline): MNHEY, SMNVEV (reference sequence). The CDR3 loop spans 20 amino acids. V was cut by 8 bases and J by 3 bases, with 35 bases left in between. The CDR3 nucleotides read TGTGCCAGCTATAGGGAAGTTGGGTTTTGGTGGTCGAAAATCAGCTACGAGCAGTACTTC. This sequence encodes CASYREVGFWWSKISYEQYF.

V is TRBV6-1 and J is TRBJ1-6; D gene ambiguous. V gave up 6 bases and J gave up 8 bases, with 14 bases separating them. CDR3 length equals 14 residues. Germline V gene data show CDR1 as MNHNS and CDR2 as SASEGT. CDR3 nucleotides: TGTGCCAGCAGCCCGACCTGGGGAGATTCACCCCTCCACTTT. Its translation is CASSPTWGDSPLHF.

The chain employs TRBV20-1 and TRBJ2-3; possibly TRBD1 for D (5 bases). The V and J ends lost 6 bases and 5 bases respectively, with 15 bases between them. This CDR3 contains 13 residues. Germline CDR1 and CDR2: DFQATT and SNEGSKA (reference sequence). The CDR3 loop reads CSAHLPGLDTQYF. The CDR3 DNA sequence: TGCAGTGCCCATCTCCCAGGGTTAGATACGCAGTATTTT.

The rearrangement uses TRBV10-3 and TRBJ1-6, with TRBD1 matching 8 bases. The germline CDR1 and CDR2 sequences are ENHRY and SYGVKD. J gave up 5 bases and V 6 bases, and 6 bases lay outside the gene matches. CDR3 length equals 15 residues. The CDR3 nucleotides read TGTGCCATCAGAGGACAGGGATTAGATAATTCACCCCTCCACTTT. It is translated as CAIRGQGLDNSPLHF.

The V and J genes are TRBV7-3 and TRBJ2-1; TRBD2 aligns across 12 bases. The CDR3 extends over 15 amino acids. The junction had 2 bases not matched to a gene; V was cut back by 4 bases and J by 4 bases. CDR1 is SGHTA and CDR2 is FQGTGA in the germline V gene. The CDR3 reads CASSSLAGGYNEQFF. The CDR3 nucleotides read TGTGCCAGCAGCTCCCTAGCGGGGGGGTACAATGAGCAGTTCTTC.

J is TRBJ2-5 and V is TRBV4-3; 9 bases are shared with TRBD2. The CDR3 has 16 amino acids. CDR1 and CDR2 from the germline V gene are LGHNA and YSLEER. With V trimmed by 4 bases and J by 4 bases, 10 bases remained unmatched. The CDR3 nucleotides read TGCGCCAGCAGCCGGGTAGCGGGAGTAGGGGGAGAGACCCAGTACTTC. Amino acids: CASSRVAGVGGETQYF.

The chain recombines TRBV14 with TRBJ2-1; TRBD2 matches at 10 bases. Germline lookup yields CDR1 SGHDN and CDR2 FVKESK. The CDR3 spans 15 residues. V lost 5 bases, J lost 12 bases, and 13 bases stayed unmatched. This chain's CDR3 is CASSESGLADFGQFF. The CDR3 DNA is TGTGCCAGCAGCGAATCTGGACTAGCGGACTTCGGGCAGTTCTTC.

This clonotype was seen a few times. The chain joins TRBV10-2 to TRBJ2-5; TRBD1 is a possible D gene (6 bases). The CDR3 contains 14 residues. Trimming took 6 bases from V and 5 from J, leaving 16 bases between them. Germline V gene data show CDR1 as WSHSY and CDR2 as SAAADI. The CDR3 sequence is CASRTNRAGETQYF. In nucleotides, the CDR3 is TGCGCCAGCAGGACGAACAGGGCCGGGGAGACCCAGTACTTC.

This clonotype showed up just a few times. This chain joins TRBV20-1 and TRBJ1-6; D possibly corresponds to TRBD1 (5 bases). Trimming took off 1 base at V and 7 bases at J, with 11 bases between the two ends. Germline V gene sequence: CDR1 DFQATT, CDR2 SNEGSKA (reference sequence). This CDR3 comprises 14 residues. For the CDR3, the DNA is TGCAGTGCTAGAGTATCAGGGCCGAATTCACCCCTCCACTTT. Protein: CSARVSGPNSPLHF.

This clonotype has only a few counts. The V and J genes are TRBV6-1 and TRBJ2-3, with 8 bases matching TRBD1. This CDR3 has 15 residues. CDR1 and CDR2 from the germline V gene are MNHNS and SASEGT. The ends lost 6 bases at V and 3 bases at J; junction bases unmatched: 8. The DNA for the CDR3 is TGTGCCAGCAGATTCCAGGGGGCTAGGACAGATACGCAGTATTTT. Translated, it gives CASRFQGARTDTQYF.

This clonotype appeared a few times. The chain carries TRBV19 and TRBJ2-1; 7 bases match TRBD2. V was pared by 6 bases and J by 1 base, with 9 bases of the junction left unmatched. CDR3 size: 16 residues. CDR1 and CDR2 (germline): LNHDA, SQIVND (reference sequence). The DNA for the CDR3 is TGTGCCAGTAGCCATAGCGGGTTTGGATCCTACAATGAGCAGTTCTTC. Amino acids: CASSHSGFGSYNEQFF.

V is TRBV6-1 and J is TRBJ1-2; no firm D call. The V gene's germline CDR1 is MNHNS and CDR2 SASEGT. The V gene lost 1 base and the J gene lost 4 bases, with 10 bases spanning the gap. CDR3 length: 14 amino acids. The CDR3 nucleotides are TGTGCCAGCAGTGAAGGCCCTCAGAGCTATGGCTACACCTTC. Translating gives CASSEGPQSYGYTF.

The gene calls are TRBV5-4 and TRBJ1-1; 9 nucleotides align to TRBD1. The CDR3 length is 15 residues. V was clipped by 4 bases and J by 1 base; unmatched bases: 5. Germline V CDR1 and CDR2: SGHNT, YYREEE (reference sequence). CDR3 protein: CASSHPGQGNTEAFF. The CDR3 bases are TGTGCCAGCAGCCATCCGGGACAGGGGAACACTGAAGCTTTCTTT.

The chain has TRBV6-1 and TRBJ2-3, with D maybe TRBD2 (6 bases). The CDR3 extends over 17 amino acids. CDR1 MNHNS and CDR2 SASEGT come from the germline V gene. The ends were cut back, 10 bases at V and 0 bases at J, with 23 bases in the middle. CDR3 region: CATLTLGGAFSTDTQYF. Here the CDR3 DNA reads TGTGCCACCCTCACTCTGGGCGGGGCTTTTAGCACAGATACGCAGTATTTT.

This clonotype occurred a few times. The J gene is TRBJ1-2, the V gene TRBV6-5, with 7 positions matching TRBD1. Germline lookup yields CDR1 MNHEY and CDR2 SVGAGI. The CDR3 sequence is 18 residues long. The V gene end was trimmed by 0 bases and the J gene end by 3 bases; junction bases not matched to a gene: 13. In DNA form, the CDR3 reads TGTGCCAGCAGTTACTCGATACCGGTCAGGGGGGTTGACTATGGCTACACCTTC. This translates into CASSYSIPVRGVDYGYTF.

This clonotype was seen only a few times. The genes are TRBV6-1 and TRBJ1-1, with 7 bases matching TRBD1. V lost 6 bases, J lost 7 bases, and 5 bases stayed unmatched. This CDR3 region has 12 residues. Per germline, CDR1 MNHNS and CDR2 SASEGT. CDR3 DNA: TGTGCCAGCAGCCCCGGGACAGTTGAAGCTTTCTTT. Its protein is CASSPGTVEAFF.

DNA of the CDR3: TGCAGTGCTAGAGACGGACTAGCGGGGGGAGACAATGAGCAGTTCTTC. It codes for CSARDGLAGGDNEQFF. The V call is TRBV20-1, the J call TRBJ2-1; 14 bases match TRBD2. The CDR3 has 16 amino acids. CDR1 is DFQATT and CDR2 is SNEGSKA in the germline V gene (reference sequence). Losses at the gene ends were 0 bases for V and 5 bases for J; bases not matched to a gene: 3.

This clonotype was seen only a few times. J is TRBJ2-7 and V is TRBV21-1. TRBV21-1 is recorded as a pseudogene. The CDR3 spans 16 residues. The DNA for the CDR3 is TGTGCCAGCAGCAAAACAGAAAGACTTTGCTCCTACGAGCAGTACTTC. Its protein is CASSKTERLCSYEQYF.